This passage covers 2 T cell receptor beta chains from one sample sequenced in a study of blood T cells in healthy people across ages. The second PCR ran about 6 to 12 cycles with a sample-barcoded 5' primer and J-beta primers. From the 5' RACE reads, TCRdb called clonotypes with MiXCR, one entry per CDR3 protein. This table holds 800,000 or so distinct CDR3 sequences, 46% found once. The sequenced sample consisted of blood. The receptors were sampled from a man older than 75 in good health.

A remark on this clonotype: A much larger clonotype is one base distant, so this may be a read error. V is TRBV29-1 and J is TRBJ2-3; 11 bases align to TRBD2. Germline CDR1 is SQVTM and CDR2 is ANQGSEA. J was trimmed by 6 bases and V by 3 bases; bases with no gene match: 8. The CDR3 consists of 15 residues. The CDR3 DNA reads TGCAGCGTTGAGGGACTAGCGGAAGGGACCGATACGCAGTATTTT. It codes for CSVEGLAEGTDTQYF.

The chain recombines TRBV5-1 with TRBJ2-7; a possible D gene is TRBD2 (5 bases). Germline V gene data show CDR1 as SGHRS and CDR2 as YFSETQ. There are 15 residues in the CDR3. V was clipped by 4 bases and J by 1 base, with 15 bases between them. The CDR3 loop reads CASSPVDSSSYEQYF. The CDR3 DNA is TGCGCCAGCAGCCCCGTGGACTCGAGTTCCTACGAGCAGTACTTC.